This TCR beta chain stems from a study of CD8 T cells in ankylosing spondylitis. The study's findings and limits: Characteristic, it appeared, of ankylosing spondylitis blood was a TCR beta motif of eight highly homologous variants. In reactive arthritis synovial fluid and blood, some motif variants had been reported before. Researchers reportedly found disease-linked clones significantly enriched in matched ankylosing spondylitis synovial fluid.

With molecular barcodes, quantitative 5'-RACE was used to make the TCR beta libraries. MiXCR, applied by TCRdb to the 5' RACE reads, yields one record per CDR3 protein. The sample yields about 400,000 distinct CDR3 sequences, approximately 20% seen once. Note on this clonotype: Its specificity is not known.

Germline CDR1 DFQATT, CDR2 SNEGSKA (reference sequence). The V end lost 5 bases, the J end lost 0 bases, and 12 bases lay between the germline ends. The CDR3 runs to 14 residues. This clonotype was sampled from a male donor with ankylosing spondylitis. The sequencing sample was made of blood, either unsorted or a sorted T cell fraction (not recorded which). The chain carries TRBV20-1 and TRBJ2-3, with D tentatively TRBD1 or TRBD2 (5 bases each). The CDR3 is CSAGGSKSTDTQYF. DNA of the CDR3: TGCAGTGCTGGGGGATCCAAGAGCACAGATACGCAGTATTTT.